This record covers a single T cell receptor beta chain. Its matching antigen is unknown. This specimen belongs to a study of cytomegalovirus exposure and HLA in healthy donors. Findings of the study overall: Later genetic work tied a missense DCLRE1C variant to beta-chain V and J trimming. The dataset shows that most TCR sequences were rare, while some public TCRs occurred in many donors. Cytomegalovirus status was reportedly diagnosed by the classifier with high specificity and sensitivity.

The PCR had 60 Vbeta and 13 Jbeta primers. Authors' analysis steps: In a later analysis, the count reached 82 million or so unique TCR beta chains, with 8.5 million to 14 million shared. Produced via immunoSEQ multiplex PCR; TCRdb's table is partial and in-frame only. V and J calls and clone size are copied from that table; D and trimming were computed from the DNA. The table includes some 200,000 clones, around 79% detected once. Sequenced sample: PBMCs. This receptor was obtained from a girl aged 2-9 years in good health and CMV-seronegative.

Written as DNA, the CDR3 is TGCAGCGTGGGGACACGGGCCACAGATACGCAGTATTTT. Amino acid sequence: CSVGTRATDTQYF. The rearrangement joins TRBV29-1 to TRBJ2-3; tentatively, D is TRBD1 (6 bases). V was pared by 6 bases and J by 2 bases, with 12 bases between. This CDR3 is 13 amino acids long. CDR1 is SQVTM and CDR2 is ANQGSEA in the germline V gene.